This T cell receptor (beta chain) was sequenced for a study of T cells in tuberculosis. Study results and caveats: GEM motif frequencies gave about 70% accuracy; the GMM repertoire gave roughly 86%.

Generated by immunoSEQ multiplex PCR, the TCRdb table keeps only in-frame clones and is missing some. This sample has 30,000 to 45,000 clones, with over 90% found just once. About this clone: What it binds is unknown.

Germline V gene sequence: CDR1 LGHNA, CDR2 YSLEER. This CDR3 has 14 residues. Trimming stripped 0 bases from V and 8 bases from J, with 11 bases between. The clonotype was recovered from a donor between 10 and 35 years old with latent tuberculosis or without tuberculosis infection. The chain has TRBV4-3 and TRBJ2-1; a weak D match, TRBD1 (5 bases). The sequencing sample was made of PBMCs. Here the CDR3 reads CASSQDGARDEQFF. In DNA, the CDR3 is TGCGCCAGCAGCCAAGATGGGGCAAGAGATGAGCAGTTCTTC.